The entry below gives a single TCR beta chain sequence along with its context. The target antigen is unknown. PCR primers comprised 60 Vbeta and 13 Jbeta primers. The method was immunoSEQ multiplex PCR; TCRdb's version includes in-frame clones alone and lacks a portion of them. Here the sample table reports approximately 20,000 clones. These data come from a study of cytomegalovirus exposure and HLA in healthy donors. CDR1 and CDR2 from the germline V gene are SQVTM and ANQGSEA. The CDR3 is 13 amino acids. Trimming at V came to 6 bases and at J to 2 bases, leaving 2 bases not matched to a gene. Whole-study results and caveats: Later analysis demonstrated an association between a missense DCLRE1C variant and TCR beta V- and J-gene trimming. CMV serostatus was the sole immune exposure information available. Later analysis revealed greater clonal expansion in HLA-associated TCR beta chains than in equally common others. Analysis performed later found 16,951 TCR beta sequences associated with HLA alleles at 0.05 false discovery rate.

This TCR derives from a man between 60 and 75 years old in good health and CMV-seropositive. The sequenced sample consisted of PBMCs. The chain carries TRBV29-1 and TRBJ2-3; 10 bases are shared with TRBD2. The CDR3 here is CSVLAGFTDTQYF. In DNA, the CDR3 is TGCAGCGTACTAGCGGGATTCACAGATACGCAGTATTTT.